This T cell receptor (beta chain) was sequenced in a study of long-term antiretroviral therapy in people with HIV. Inclusion required at least two post-ART and at least one pre-ART PBMC samples. Every specimen provided roughly 1-10 million cryopreserved PBMC before DNA extraction took place. Run at survey level, the immunoSEQ assay was version v3.0. The protocol was immunoSEQ multiplex PCR, while the TCRdb copy is restricted to in-frame clones and leaves out a portion. In the table there are over 15,000 clones, around 89% of which are singletons. Comment on this clone: Its matching antigen is unknown.

Study-wide results and caveats: Clones with expansion before ART led the repertoire at all time points.

The length of the CDR3 is 13 residues. The germline CDR1 and CDR2 sequences are SGHNT and YYREEE (reference sequence). Trimming pared 1 base from V and 8 bases from J, leaving 12 bases between. The sample here was unsorted PBMCs, taken 4.2 years after starting antiretroviral therapy. This chain joins TRBV5-4 and TRBJ1-2, with a possible D match to TRBD1 (5 bases). The receptor was derived from a man in his fifties or sixties with HIV. The CDR3, as DNA: TGTGCCAGCAGCTTGTCAGGGATAGGAGGCTACACCTTC. Residues: CASSLSGIGGYTF.